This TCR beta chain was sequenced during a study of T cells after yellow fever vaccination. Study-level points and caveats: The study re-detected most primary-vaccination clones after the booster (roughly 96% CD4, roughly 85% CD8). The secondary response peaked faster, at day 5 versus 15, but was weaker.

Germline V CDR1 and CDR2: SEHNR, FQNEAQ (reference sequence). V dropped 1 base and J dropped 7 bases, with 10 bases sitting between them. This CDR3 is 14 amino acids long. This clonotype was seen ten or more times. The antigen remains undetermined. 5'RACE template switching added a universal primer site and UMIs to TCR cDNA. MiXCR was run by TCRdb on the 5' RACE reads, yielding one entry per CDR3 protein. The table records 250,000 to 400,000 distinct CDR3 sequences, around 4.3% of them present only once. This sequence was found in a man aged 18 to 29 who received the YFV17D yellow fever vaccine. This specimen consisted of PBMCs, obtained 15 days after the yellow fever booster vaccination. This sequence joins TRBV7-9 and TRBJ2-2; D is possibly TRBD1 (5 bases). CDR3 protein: CASSLGTQNGELFF. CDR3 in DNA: TGTGCCAGCAGCTTAGGGACACAAAACGGGGAGCTGTTTTTT.